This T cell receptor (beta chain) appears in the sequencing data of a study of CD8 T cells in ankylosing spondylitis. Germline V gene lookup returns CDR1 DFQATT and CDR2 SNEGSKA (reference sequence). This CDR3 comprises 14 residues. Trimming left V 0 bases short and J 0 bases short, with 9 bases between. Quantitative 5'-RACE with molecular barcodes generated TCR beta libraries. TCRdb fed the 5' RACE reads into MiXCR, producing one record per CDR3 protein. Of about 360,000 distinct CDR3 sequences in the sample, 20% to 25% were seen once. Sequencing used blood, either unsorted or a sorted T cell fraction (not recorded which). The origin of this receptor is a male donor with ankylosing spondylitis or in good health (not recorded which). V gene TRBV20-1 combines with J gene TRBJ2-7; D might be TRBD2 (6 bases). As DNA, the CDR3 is TGCAGTGCTAGAGATGGGGGGAGCTCCTACGAGCAGTACTTC. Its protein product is CSARDGGSSYEQYF.